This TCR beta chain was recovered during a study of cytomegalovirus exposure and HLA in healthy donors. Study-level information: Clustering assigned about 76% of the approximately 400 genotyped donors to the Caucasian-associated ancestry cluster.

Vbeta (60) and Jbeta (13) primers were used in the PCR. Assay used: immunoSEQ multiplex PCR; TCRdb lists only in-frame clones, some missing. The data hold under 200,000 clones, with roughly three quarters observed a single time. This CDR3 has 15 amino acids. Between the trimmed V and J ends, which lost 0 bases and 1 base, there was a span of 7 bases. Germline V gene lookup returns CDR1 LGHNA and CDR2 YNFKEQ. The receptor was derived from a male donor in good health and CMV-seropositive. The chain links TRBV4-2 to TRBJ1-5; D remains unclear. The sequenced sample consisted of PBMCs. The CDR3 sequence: CASSQEGGSNQPQHF. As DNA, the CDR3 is TGTGCCAGCAGCCAAGAGGGAGGGAGCAATCAGCCCCAGCATTTT.